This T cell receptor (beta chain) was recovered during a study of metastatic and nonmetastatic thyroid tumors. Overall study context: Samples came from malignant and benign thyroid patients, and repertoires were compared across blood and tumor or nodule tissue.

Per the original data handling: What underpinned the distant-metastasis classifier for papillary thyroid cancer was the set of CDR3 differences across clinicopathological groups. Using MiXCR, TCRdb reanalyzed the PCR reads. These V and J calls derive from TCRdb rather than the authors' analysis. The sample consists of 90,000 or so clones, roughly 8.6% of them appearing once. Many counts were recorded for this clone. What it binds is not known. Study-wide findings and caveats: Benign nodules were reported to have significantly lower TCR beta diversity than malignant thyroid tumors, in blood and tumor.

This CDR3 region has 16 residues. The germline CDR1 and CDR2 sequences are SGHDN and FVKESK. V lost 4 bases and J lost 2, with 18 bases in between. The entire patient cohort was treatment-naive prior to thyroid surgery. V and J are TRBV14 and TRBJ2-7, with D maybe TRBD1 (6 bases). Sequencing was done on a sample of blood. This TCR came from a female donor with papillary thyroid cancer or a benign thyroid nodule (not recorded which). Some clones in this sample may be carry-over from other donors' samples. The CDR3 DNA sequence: TGTGCCAGCAGCCCAGGGGACCAGACCCTTACCTACGAGCAGTACTTC. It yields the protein CASSPGDQTLTYEQYF.